The rows below give T cell receptor beta chains drawn from one sample of a study of STAT3 mutations in large granular lymphocyte leukemia. Sequencing used immunoSEQ multiplex PCR; TCRdb keeps in-frame clones, though not all of them. This sample has a few thousand clones, with 50% to 60% found just once. Specimen: peripheral blood mononuclear cells. All receptors come from a man in his 60s with T-cell large granular lymphocyte leukemia. Some clones in this sample may be carry-over from other donors' samples. Both conserved end residues are part of each CDR3. Fields, in order: V gene, clone size, J gene, D gene, CDR3 DNA, CDR3 protein. The D gene is left open where the match is weak. Clone sizes are given selectively: once, few, many, or a class where the clone is expanded.

v_call: TRBV29-1; clone_size: .; j_call: TRBJ1-1; d_call: .; cdr3_nt: TGCGGAACAAGCGGTTCAGATGCTGAAGCTTTCTTT; cdr3_aa: CGTSGSDAEAFF
v_call: TRBV5-4; clone_size: .; j_call: TRBJ2-1; d_call: .; cdr3_nt: TGTGCCAGCAGCACGGACGGACAATTCGCCTTCGATGAGCAGTTCTTC; cdr3_aa: CASSTDGQFAFDEQFF
v_call: TRBV7-8; clone_size: .; j_call: TRBJ2-7; d_call: .; cdr3_nt: TGTGCCAGCAGCTTACATCCAGGGGAGCAGTACTTC; cdr3_aa: CASSLHPGEQYF
v_call: TRBV6-5; clone_size: .; j_call: TRBJ1-5; d_call: .; cdr3_nt: TGTGCCAGCAGGGCACGGGGGGGAAATCAGCCCCAGCATTTT; cdr3_aa: CASRARGGNQPQHF
v_call: TRBV30; clone_size: .; j_call: TRBJ1-2; d_call: .; cdr3_nt: TGTGCCTGTGAGACGTACCCTTTCACCTTC; cdr3_aa: CACETYPFTF
v_call: TRBV29-1; clone_size: once; j_call: TRBJ2-7; d_call: TRBD2; cdr3_nt: TGCAGCGTTCTAGCGGGGGGATACGAGCAGTACTTC; cdr3_aa: CSVLAGGYEQYF
v_call: TRBV5-1; clone_size: few; j_call: TRBJ2-1; d_call: .; cdr3_nt: TGCGCCAGCAGCTTGGAGGCAACCTACAATGAGCAGTTCTTC; cdr3_aa: CASSLEATYNEQFF
v_call: TRBV28; clone_size: few; j_call: TRBJ1-5; d_call: .; cdr3_nt: TGTGCCAGCAGTTTCCGACGGCCCGATCAGCCCCAGCATTTT; cdr3_aa: CASSFRRPDQPQHF
v_call: TRBV27; clone_size: .; j_call: TRBJ2-7; d_call: TRBD1; cdr3_nt: TGTGCCAGCAGAAACAGACAGGGGGGCTACGAGCAGTACTTC; cdr3_aa: CASRNRQGGYEQYF
v_call: TRBV5-6; clone_size: .; j_call: TRBJ2-1; d_call: TRBD2; cdr3_nt: TGTGCCAGCAGCTTTATAGGACAGGCCGGGACTAGCGGCTACAATGAGCAGTTCTTC; cdr3_aa: CASSFIGQAGTSGYNEQFF
v_call: TRBV18; clone_size: .; j_call: TRBJ1-4; d_call: TRBD1; cdr3_nt: TGTGCCAGCTCACCGGGACAGGGGGATGAAAAACTGTTTTTT; cdr3_aa: CASSPGQGDEKLFF
v_call: TRBV5-4; clone_size: .; j_call: TRBJ1-1; d_call: TRBD1; cdr3_nt: TGTGCCAGCAGCCAAGGACAGGGGGCCGGAATGAACACTGAAGCTTTCTTT; cdr3_aa: CASSQGQGAGMNTEAFF
v_call: TRBV28; clone_size: few; j_call: TRBJ1-2; d_call: TRBD1; cdr3_nt: TGTGCCAGCAGTTCCGGGACAGCTAACTATGGCTACACCTTC; cdr3_aa: CASSSGTANYGYTF
v_call: TRBV5-4; clone_size: .; j_call: TRBJ2-1; d_call: .; cdr3_nt: TGTGCCAGCAGCTTGGCCTATGGGGGGATCTACAATGAGCAGTTCTTC; cdr3_aa: CASSLAYGGIYNEQFF
v_call: TRBV9; clone_size: .; j_call: TRBJ2-1; d_call: TRBD2; cdr3_nt: TGTGCCAGCAGCGTACTAGCGGGGTCCTACAATGAGCAGTTCTTC; cdr3_aa: CASSVLAGSYNEQFF
v_call: TRBV18; clone_size: .; j_call: TRBJ2-1; d_call: .; cdr3_nt: TGTGCCAGCTCAACCCGGGGAAATGAGCAGTTCTTC; cdr3_aa: CASSTRGNEQFF
v_call: TRBV18; clone_size: .; j_call: TRBJ1-2; d_call: .; cdr3_nt: TGTGCCAGCTCCCAAGGACGTGTTAGGAACTATGGCTACACCTTC; cdr3_aa: CASSQGRVRNYGYTF
v_call: TRBV7-9; clone_size: few; j_call: TRBJ2-5; d_call: .; cdr3_nt: TGTGCCAGCAGCTTGGGGGATTTGAAGACCCAGTACTTC; cdr3_aa: CASSLGDLKTQYF
v_call: TRBV6-6; clone_size: .; j_call: TRBJ1-2; d_call: .; cdr3_nt: TGTGCCAGCAGTGACCGGACGGGGCGGAACTATGGCTACACCTTC; cdr3_aa: CASSDRTGRNYGYTF
v_call: TRBV4-3; clone_size: .; j_call: TRBJ2-1; d_call: .; cdr3_nt: TGCGCCAGCAGCCAAGATGGCCCCACGGGCCACAATGAGCAGTTCTTC; cdr3_aa: CASSQDGPTGHNEQFF
v_call: TRBV2; clone_size: few; j_call: TRBJ2-3; d_call: TRBD1; cdr3_nt: TGTGCCAGCAGAGAAGACAGGGCCCCCCAGTTCACGCAGTATTTT; cdr3_aa: CASREDRAPQFTQYF
v_call: TRBV29-1; clone_size: few; j_call: TRBJ2-6; d_call: .; cdr3_nt: TGCAGCGCTGGAAACTCTGGGGCCAACGTCCTGACTTTC; cdr3_aa: CSAGNSGANVLTF
v_call: TRBV28; clone_size: .; j_call: TRBJ1-5; d_call: .; cdr3_nt: TGTGCCAGCAATTATGGGGTGGATCAGCCCCAGCATTTT; cdr3_aa: CASNYGVDQPQHF
v_call: TRBV6-5; clone_size: .; j_call: TRBJ2-1; d_call: .; cdr3_nt: TGTGCCAGCCGGGGCTGGGGGACCTACAATGAGCAGTTCTTC; cdr3_aa: CASRGWGTYNEQFF
v_call: TRBV6-6; clone_size: .; j_call: TRBJ1-5; d_call: .; cdr3_nt: TGTGCCAGCAGCCCCATAGGACCTAGCAATCAGCCCCAGCATTTT; cdr3_aa: CASSPIGPSNQPQHF
v_call: TRBV7-9; clone_size: once; j_call: TRBJ1-2; d_call: TRBD1; cdr3_nt: TGTGCCAGCAGCCCGAGGACAGGGGGCGCTTGGGGCTACACCTTC; cdr3_aa: CASSPRTGGAWGYTF
v_call: TRBV7-9; clone_size: few; j_call: TRBJ1-6; d_call: TRBD1; cdr3_nt: TGTGCCAGCAGCATGAACAGGGGAAATAATTCACCCCTCCACTTT; cdr3_aa: CASSMNRGNNSPLHF
v_call: TRBV6-6; clone_size: few; j_call: TRBJ1-5; d_call: TRBD1; cdr3_nt: TGTGCCAGCCTTCCAACCGGGACAGGGGCGCAGCCCCAGCATTTT; cdr3_aa: CASLPTGTGAQPQHF
v_call: TRBV19; clone_size: .; j_call: TRBJ2-5; d_call: TRBD1; cdr3_nt: TGTGCCAGTAGTACCGAAACAGGGGGCCAAGAGACCCAGTACTTC; cdr3_aa: CASSTETGGQETQYF